This note documents a single T cell receptor beta chain sequence. Its antigen remains unidentified. This specimen comes from a study of T cells in Graves' hyperthyroidism and ophthalmopathy. The CDR3 has 15 residues. Germline loops: CDR1 SNHLY, CDR2 FYNNEI. Trimming took 2 bases from V and 3 from J; bases not matched to a gene: 1. Amplification of TCR beta CDR3 regions used RNA as the template. The HTBI primer set drove a first-round RT-PCR of the TCR CDR3. In TCRdb, the multiplex PCR reads were re-called with MiXCR into one record per CDR3 protein. The sample carries 250,000 to 400,000 distinct CDR3 sequences, roughly an eighth recorded once. The study's findings and limits: Stable hyperthyroidism and ophthalmopathy were separated using 13 V-J signatures.

Ophthalmopathy in the patients scored at least 3 on Clinical Activity Score and at least 4 on NOSPECS grade, lasting under 3 months. Orbital computed tomography, thyroid ultrasound, serum thyroxine and TRAb, and clinical symptoms together informed the diagnoses. The chain combines TRBV2 with TRBJ2-6; 7 nucleotides match TRBD1. The origin of this receptor is a woman aged 40 to 50 with Graves' ophthalmopathy. Source material: blood. CDR3 bases: TGTGCCAGCAGTGAAAGGGGGCTTGGGGCCAACGTCCTGACTTTC. Protein product: CASSERGLGANVLTF.